A selection of T cell receptor beta chains follows, all from one sample in a study of T cells in narcolepsy. Generated by immunoSEQ multiplex PCR, the TCRdb table keeps only in-frame clones and is missing some. Among under 35,000 clones listed, 80% to 90% were seen once. The sample taken for sequencing was memory (CD45RA-) CD4+ T cells from blood. Receptors originate from a human donor in good health. The CDR3 runs from the conserved cysteine through the conserved F or W. Each record gives: clone size, J gene, V gene, D gene, CDR3 DNA, CDR3 protein. D genes are given only for firm matches. A row's size may be missing; if present it is once, few, many or a size class.

NA,TRBJ1-4,TRBV5-1,TRBD1,TGCGCCAGCAGTCCCCCGCAGGGGGCTGGAGGGGAAAAACTGTTTTTT,CASSPPQGAGGEKLFF
NA,TRBJ1-1,TRBV30,NA,TGTGCCTGGAGTGGAGGGGGGGCGGCTTTCTTT,CAWSGGGAAFF
once,TRBJ1-4,TRBV11-2,NA,TGTGCCAGCAGCTTAGTATTTGGGGAAAAACTGTTTTTT,CASSLVFGEKLFF
NA,TRBJ1-2,TRBV2,NA,TGTGCCAGCAGTCCAGGGCAGACAGACTATGGCTACACCTTC,CASSPGQTDYGYTF
NA,TRBJ2-2,TRBV30,NA,TGTGCCTGGAGTGACGGGTCCGGGGAGCTGTTTTTT,CAWSDGSGELFF
few,TRBJ2-7,TRBV5-1,NA,TGCGCCAGCAGCTCGGAGCGAACCTACGAGCAGTACTTC,CASSSERTYEQYF
NA,TRBJ1-5,TRBV27,NA,TGTGCCAGCAGTTCATATGGCAATCAGCCCCAGCATTTT,CASSSYGNQPQHF
NA,TRBJ2-2,TRBV4-2,TRBD2,TGTGCCAGCAGGAGTCATCCTAGCGGCACCGGGGAGCTGTTTTTT,CASRSHPSGTGELFF
NA,TRBJ1-5,TRBV10-3,TRBD1,TGTGCCATCAGTGAGGATGGACAGGTCGGGAGCAATCAGCCCCAGCATTTT,CAISEDGQVGSNQPQHF
NA,TRBJ2-7,TRBV5-4,TRBD1,TGTGCCAGCAACCCGACAGGGGGCCCCTCCGAGCAGTACTTC,CASNPTGGPSEQYF
NA,TRBJ1-2,TRBV27,TRBD1,TGTGCCAGCAGTTTGGACAGGGTCAGGGGCTACACCTTC,CASSLDRVRGYTF
NA,TRBJ2-1,TRBV5-1,NA,TGCGCCAGCAGCCCCAGGGGAAACCGAGACAATGAGCAGTTCTTC,CASSPRGNRDNEQFF
NA,TRBJ1-4,TRBV4-1,NA,TGCGCCAGCAGCCAAGTTTCGGGGAATGAAAAACTGTTTTTT,CASSQVSGNEKLFF
NA,TRBJ2-4,TRBV19,NA,TGTGCCAGTAGTTCCCACTCCGACATTCAGTACTTC,CASSSHSDIQYF
NA,TRBJ1-6,TRBV6-6,TRBD1,TGTGCCAGCAGTTACGGGGGGGGACAGGTTAATTCACCCCTCCACTTT,CASSYGGGQVNSPLHF
NA,TRBJ1-1,TRBV19,NA,TGTGCCAGTAGTGACAAATTAAACACTGAAGCTTTCTTT,CASSDKLNTEAFF
NA,TRBJ2-5,TRBV10-1,NA,TGCGCCAGCAGAGTAGGGACCCAGTACTTC,CASRVGTQYF
NA,TRBJ1-5,TRBV10-1,TRBD1,TGCGCCAGCAGCCCCCGGGACAGGGTGGGTCAGCCCCAGCATTTT,CASSPRDRVGQPQHF
NA,TRBJ2-1,TRBV5-1,NA,TGCGCCAGCAGCCTACCCGGCCTAGCGAGCTACAATGAGCAGTTCTTC,CASSLPGLASYNEQFF
NA,TRBJ1-1,TRBV7-3,NA,TGTGCCAGCCGGCGAAACTTGAACACTGAAGCTTTCTTT,CASRRNLNTEAFF
NA,TRBJ1-4,TRBV19,TRBD1,TGTGCCTGTCGGGACAGGGAAGCGGATAATGAAAAACTGTTTTTT,CACRDREADNEKLFF
NA,TRBJ2-7,TRBV4-1,NA,TGCGCCAGCAGCGTAGGGCAGGGGTACTACGAGCAGTACTTC,CASSVGQGYYEQYF
large,TRBJ1-4,TRBV19,NA,TGTGCCAGTAGTGTGGACCGATTGGCGTTTTTT,CASSVDRLAFF
NA,TRBJ1-1,TRBV10-3,NA,TGTGCCATCAGACAGTTGAGGGGGGGGGACACTGAAGCTTTCTTT,CAIRQLRGGDTEAFF
NA,TRBJ2-1,TRBV10-3,TRBD1,TGTGCCATCCACGACAGGGGAACTCCCAATGAGCAGTTCTTC,CAIHDRGTPNEQFF
NA,TRBJ1-1,TRBV4-1,NA,TGCGCCAGCAGTCCGGGACCGATGAACACTGAAGCTTTCTTT,CASSPGPMNTEAFF
few,TRBJ2-3,TRBV15,NA,TGTGCCACCAGCAGAGGATCGACTGTCCGGACAGATACGCAGTATTTT,CATSRGSTVRTDTQYF
NA,TRBJ1-1,TRBV30,TRBD1,TGTGCCTGGAACGTCCCCAGGGGGCGCAACACTGAAGCTTTCTTT,CAWNVPRGRNTEAFF
NA,TRBJ1-6,TRBV2,TRBD1,TGTGCCAGCAGTGGGGGGACACAGGGGAATTCACCCCTCCACTTT,CASSGGTQGNSPLHF
once,TRBJ2-3,TRBV7-2,TRBD2,TGTGCCAGCAGCTGGACTAGCGGGAGGGGGGTCACAGATACGCAGTATTTT,CASSWTSGRGVTDTQYF
NA,TRBJ1-2,TRBV9,TRBD1,TGTGCCAGCAGCGCGATCACAGGGGGCGACCATGGCTACACCTTC,CASSAITGGDHGYTF
NA,TRBJ1-3,TRBV9,NA,TGTGCCAGCAGCGTAGCAGCTTACTCTGGAAACACCATATATTTT,CASSVAAYSGNTIYF
NA,TRBJ1-4,TRBV19,TRBD1,TGTGCCAGTAGTACACCCGGGACAGATGAAAAACTGTTTTTT,CASSTPGTDEKLFF
NA,TRBJ1-4,TRBV7-2,NA,TGTGCCAGCAGCTCCCCCGCAGGGCGTGAAAAACTGTTTTTT,CASSSPAGREKLFF
NA,TRBJ2-7,TRBV29-1,NA,TGCAGCGTTGCTAGAGCAGGGGCCGGCGAGCAGTACTTC,CSVARAGAGEQYF
NA,TRBJ2-5,TRBV7-7,TRBD2,TGTGCTAGCAGCCCAACACTAGCGGGGTTGTGGGAGACCCAGTACTTC,CASSPTLAGLWETQYF
few,TRBJ1-3,TRBV2,TRBD1,TGTGCCGCGTCCCGGGACAGGGGTTTCGCTGGAAACACCATATATTTT,CAASRDRGFAGNTIYF
NA,TRBJ1-2,TRBV19,NA,TGTGCCAGTAGTACCCCGGGGAACAACCTCTATGGCTACACCTTC,CASSTPGNNLYGYTF
NA,TRBJ2-7,TRBV14,TRBD1,TGTGCCAGCAGCCAAGTGGCAGGGGGCTACGAGCAGTACTTC,CASSQVAGGYEQYF
NA,TRBJ2-1,TRBV28,NA,TGTGCCAGCAGCACTACAGGATACAATGAGCAGTTCTTC,CASSTTGYNEQFF
NA,TRBJ1-2,TRBV15,NA,TGTGCCACCAGCAGATATGTGGGGGGTAACTATGGCTACACCTTC,CATSRYVGGNYGYTF
NA,TRBJ2-7,TRBV6-1,TRBD2,TGTGCCAGCAGTCTACGGGGGGGCATCGAGCAGTACTTC,CASSLRGGIEQYF
few,TRBJ2-1,TRBV10-3,NA,TGTGCCATCAGTCCCAACCGCATTTACAATGAGCAGTTCTTC,CAISPNRIYNEQFF
NA,TRBJ1-1,TRBV5-1,TRBD1,TGCGCCAGCAGCTTGGACGGAGGGGGCCACACTGAGGCTTTCTTT,CASSLDGGGHTEAFF
few,TRBJ2-5,TRBV5-4,TRBD2,TGTGCCAGCAGCGGGGGGGGAGTGATAGCGGGAAGGGAGACCCAGTACTTC,CASSGGGVIAGRETQYF
NA,TRBJ1-2,TRBV11-2,NA,TGTGCCAGCAGCTCGAGGGGAGGCTATGGCTACACCTTC,CASSSRGGYGYTF
once,TRBJ2-1,TRBV6-5,NA,TGTGCCAGCACCTATAACAATGAGCAGTTCTTC,CASTYNNEQFF
NA,TRBJ2-7,TRBV27,TRBD2,TGTGCCAGCAGTTTATTAGCGGGGTTAGTCTACGAGCAGTACTTC,CASSLLAGLVYEQYF
NA,TRBJ2-2,TRBV2,NA,TGTGCCAGCAGGGGTAGTAGCGCGAACGGGGAGCTGTTTTTT,CASRGSSANGELFF
few,TRBJ2-1,TRBV29-1,TRBD2,TGCAGCGCAAGTGGGAGGGCTAGCGGGCGAGAGCAGTTCTTC,CSASGRASGREQFF
NA,TRBJ1-4,TRBV29-1,NA,TGCAGCGTTGTAGGACAGGAAAAACTGTTTTTT,CSVVGQEKLFF
NA,TRBJ1-2,TRBV29-1,NA,TGCAGCACTACAGCAGGGGCGCTAAATGGCTACACCTTC,CSTTAGALNGYTF
once,TRBJ2-7,TRBV28,NA,TGTGCCAGCAGTTTTCGGCGCTACGAGCAGTACTTC,CASSFRRYEQYF
NA,TRBJ2-2,TRBV5-6,NA,TGTGCCAGCAGCTTCGGGACGGGCAACACCGGGGAGCTGTTTTTT,CASSFGTGNTGELFF
NA,TRBJ1-2,TRBV2,NA,TGTGCCAGCACCTTAGAAGGTACAGGGTTCGGGTATGGCTACACCTTC,CASTLEGTGFGYGYTF
NA,TRBJ1-6,TRBV30,TRBD1,TGTGCCTTCGGGGGACAGTCAAATTCACCCCTCCACTTT,CAFGGQSNSPLHF
NA,TRBJ2-7,TRBV18,NA,TGTGCCAGCTCCCACGACGGGGTATTCTACGAGCAGTACTTC,CASSHDGVFYEQYF